The clone carrying this TCR beta chain was detected only once. Its antigen remains unidentified. Unique molecular identifiers had been added to the TCR beta cDNA libraries. Starting from about 0.98 to 11 million T cells, the study yielded about 500,000 cDNA molecules. Via MiXCR, TCRdb re-called the PCR reads, giving one row per CDR3 protein. The top ten hold under 2% of the sample, which has 450,000 to 650,000 distinct CDR3 sequences, 40% to 50% seen once. This specimen belongs to a study of post-analysis software for immune sequencing data. Turning to the study itself: In terms of disease course, relapsing-remitting, secondary progressive and progressive-relapsing multiple sclerosis were included. Study-level results: By F measure, strong co-clustering occurred among samples prepared in the same batch. Controls' normalized Chao1 diversity significantly exceeded that of multiple sclerosis patients.

Sequenced sample: blood. The receptor was derived from a girl under 18 with multiple sclerosis.

DNA for the CDR3: TGTGCCAGCAGTTACCGGACAGACACTGAAGCTTTCTTT. Translated, it gives CASSYRTDTEAFF. This sequence joins TRBV6-6 and TRBJ1-1, with D possibly TRBD1 on 6 matching bases. CDR3 size: 13 residues. Germline CDR1 MNHNY, CDR2 SVGAGI (reference sequence). Trimming left V 2 bases short and J 3 bases short, with 7 bases between.